This TCR beta chain was identified in a study of T cells in Graves' hyperthyroidism and ophthalmopathy. No progression to ophthalmopathy during 18 months of follow-up defined stable disease. Those with hyperthyroidism were 18 to 65 years old, newly diagnosed, and ill for under 2 months. Lactation, pregnancy, other autoimmune disease or uncontrolled infection excluded patients. Thyroid ultrasound and orbital computed tomography, with clinical symptoms and serum thyroxine and TRAb, informed diagnoses. It was RNA transcripts that yielded the amplified TCR beta CDR3 regions. The TCR CDR3 was amplified in a first-round RT-PCR using the HTBI primer set. MiXCR, run by TCRdb on the multiplex PCR reads, gives a single entry per CDR3 protein. The sample yields 400,000 to 500,000 distinct CDR3 sequences, around 14% seen once. Germline assignment: CDR1 MNHNS and CDR2 SASEGT. The CDR3 spans 15 residues. Germline trimming cut 3 bases from V and 4 bases from J; bases unmatched to any gene: 7.

Sequenced: blood. The V gene is TRBV6-1, the J gene TRBJ1-1; 8 bases are a match to TRBD1. This TCR was sampled from a woman under 30 with Graves' hyperthyroidism. CDR3 in DNA: TGTGCCAGCAGTGAGGGGTGGGACAGGCCCACTGAAGCTTTCTTT. Protein sequence: CASSEGWDRPTEAFF.